The sample holds a few counts of the clone carrying this T cell receptor (beta chain). Its specificity is unknown. The data are from a study of T-cell reconstitution after alpha-beta-depleted transplantation in children. Molecular barcoding with unique molecular identifiers was used for the TCRbeta library. Via MiXCR, TCRdb re-called the PCR reads, giving one row per CDR3 protein. The sample yields 450,000 to 600,000 distinct CDR3 sequences, under 15% seen once. This CDR3 comprises 16 residues. From germline, CDR1 is MDHEN and CDR2 SYDVKM. Trimming removed 5 bases at V and 0 bases at J, with 17 bases between. Study outcomes and limitations: The authors attributed T-cell counts and diversity one year after transplant mostly to newly produced T cells. Reports say that about two months after transplant, the alpha-beta T cells came out of several hundred graft clones that had expanded.

The chain combines TRBV28 with TRBJ2-7, with D tentatively TRBD1 (6 bases). The sequencing here drew on PBMCs, mostly from graft donor cells, taken 360 days after TCRalphabeta/CD19-depleted stem cell transplant. The origin of this receptor is a male patient younger than 18 who had a stem cell transplant for acute myeloid leukemia, so the T cells may come from the graft donor. In DNA, the CDR3 is TGTGCCAGCAGTCCTTACTCACACAGGGTCTCCTACGAGCAGTACTTC. It is translated as CASSPYSHRVSYEQYF.